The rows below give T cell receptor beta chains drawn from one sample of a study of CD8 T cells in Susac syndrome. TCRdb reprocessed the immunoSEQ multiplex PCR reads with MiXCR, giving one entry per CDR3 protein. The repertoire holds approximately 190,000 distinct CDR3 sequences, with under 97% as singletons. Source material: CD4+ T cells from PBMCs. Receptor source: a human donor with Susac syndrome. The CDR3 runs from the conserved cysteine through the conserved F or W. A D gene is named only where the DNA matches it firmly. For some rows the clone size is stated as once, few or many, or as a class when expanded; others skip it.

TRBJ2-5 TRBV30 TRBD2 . CAWRSGGARTQYF TGTGCCTGGAGGAGCGGGGGGGCGCGGACCCAGTACTTC
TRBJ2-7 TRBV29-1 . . CSVEAGVYEQYF TGCAGCGTTGAGGCAGGGGTCTACGAGCAGTACTTC
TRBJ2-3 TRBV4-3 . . CASSQGTASTDTQYF TGCGCCAGCAGCCAAGGGACAGCTAGCACAGATACGCAGTATTTT
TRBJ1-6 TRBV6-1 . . CASSEESFNSPLHF TGTGCCAGCAGTGAAGAATCCTTTAATTCACCCCTCCACTTT
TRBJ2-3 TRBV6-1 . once CASTDNHASTDTQYF TGTGCCAGCACCGACAACCACGCTAGCACAGATACGCAGTATTTT
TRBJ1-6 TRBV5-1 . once CASSLRAGRNNSPLHF TGCGCCAGCAGCTTACGAGCCGGGAGAAATAATTCACCCCTCCACTTT
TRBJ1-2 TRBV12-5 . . CASGFTGREGYTF TGTGCTAGTGGTTTCACGGGACGTGAGGGCTACACCTTC
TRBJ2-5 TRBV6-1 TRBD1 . CASSEQVNRGETQYF TGTGCCAGCAGCGAACAAGTCAACAGGGGAGAGACCCAGTACTTC
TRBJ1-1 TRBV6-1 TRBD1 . CASSPQTGVHTEAFF TGTGCCAGCAGTCCCCAGACAGGGGTACACACTGAAGCTTTCTTT
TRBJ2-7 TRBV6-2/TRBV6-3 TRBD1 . CATRGRTGKDYEQYF TGTGCCACTCGTGGGCGGACAGGGAAGGACTACGAGCAGTACTTC
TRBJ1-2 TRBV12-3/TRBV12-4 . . CASSLVGRSDGYTF TGTGCCAGCAGTTTAGTCGGCAGATCGGATGGCTACACCTTC
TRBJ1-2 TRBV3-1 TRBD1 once CASSHPGTGGYGYTF TGTGCCAGCAGCCACCCCGGGACAGGGGGCTATGGCTACACCTTC
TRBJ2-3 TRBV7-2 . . CASSLATGDTQYF TGTGCCAGCAGCTTAGCGACTGGAGATACGCAGTATTTT
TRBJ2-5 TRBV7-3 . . CASSPNRDTGTQYF TGTGCCAGCAGCCCGAACCGGGACACGGGGACCCAGTACTTC
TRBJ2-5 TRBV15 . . CATLNWKTQETQYF TGTGCCACCCTAAATTGGAAAACCCAAGAGACCCAGTACTTC
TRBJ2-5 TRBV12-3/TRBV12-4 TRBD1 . CASSKTGGGETQYF TGTGCCAGCAGTAAGACAGGGGGGGGAGAGACCCAGTACTTC
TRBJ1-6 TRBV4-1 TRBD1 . CASSQEAGGVSPLHF TGCGCCAGCAGCCAAGAGGCAGGGGGCGTTTCACCCCTCCACTTT
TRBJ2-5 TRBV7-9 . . CASSSTTGFAETQYF TGTGCCAGCAGCTCTACTACAGGGTTCGCGGAGACCCAGTACTTC
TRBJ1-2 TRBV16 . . CASSQSGPYGYTF TGTGCCAGCAGCCAATCGGGACCCTATGGCTACACCTTC
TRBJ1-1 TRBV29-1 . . CSVAREMNTEAFF TGCAGCGTTGCCCGCGAAATGAACACTGAAGCTTTCTTT
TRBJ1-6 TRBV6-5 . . CASSYSPRSSYNSPLHF TGTGCCAGCAGTTACTCCCCAAGGAGCTCCTATAATTCACCCCTCCACTTT
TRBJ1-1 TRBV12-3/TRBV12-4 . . CASSLAREAFF TGTGCCAGCAGTTTGGCGCGGGAAGCTTTCTTT
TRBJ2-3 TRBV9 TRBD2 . CASSVGLAGARTDTQYF TGTGCCAGCAGCGTAGGGCTAGCGGGGGCCCGCACAGATACGCAGTATTTT
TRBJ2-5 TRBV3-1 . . CASSQVIGMETQYF TGTGCCAGCAGCCAAGTGATTGGCATGGAGACCCAGTACTTC
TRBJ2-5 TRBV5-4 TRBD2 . CASSLASGGYQETQYF TGTGCCAGCAGCTTGGCTAGCGGGGGGTACCAAGAGACCCAGTACTTC
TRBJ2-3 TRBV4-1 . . CASSQGRDTQYF TGCGCCAGCAGCCAGGGTAGGGATACGCAGTATTTT
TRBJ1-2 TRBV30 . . CAWRGDYGYTF TGTGCCTGGAGGGGGGACTATGGCTACACCTTC
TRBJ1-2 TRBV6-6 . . CASEEGFGYTF TGTGCCAGCGAGGAGGGTTTTGGCTACACCTTC
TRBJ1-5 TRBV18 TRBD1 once CASSPSRGDQPQHF TGTGCCAGCTCACCATCCAGGGGGGATCAGCCCCAGCATTTT
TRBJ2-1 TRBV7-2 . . CASCLSGIYNEQFF TGTGCCAGCTGCCTCTCGGGCATATACAATGAGCAGTTCTTC
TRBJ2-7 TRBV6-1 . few CAIRRDGHYEQYF TGTGCCATCCGCCGGGACGGACACTACGAGCAGTACTTC
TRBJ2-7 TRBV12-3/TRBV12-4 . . CASRQAPYEQYF TGTGCCAGCCGACAGGCGCCCTACGAGCAGTACTTC
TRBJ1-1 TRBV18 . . CASSYSENTEAFF TGTGCCAGCTCATATTCAGAGAACACTGAAGCTTTCTTT
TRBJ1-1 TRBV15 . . CATSRGGHPNTEAFF TGTGCCACCAGCAGGGGGGGACACCCGAACACTGAAGCTTTCTTT
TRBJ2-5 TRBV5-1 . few CASTGERETQYF TGCGCCAGCACGGGGGAGAGAGAGACCCAGTACTTC
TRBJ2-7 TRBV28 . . CASTRIGEQYF TGTGCCAGCACGAGGATAGGCGAGCAGTACTTC
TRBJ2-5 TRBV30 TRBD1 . CAWSDRGDETQYF TGTGCCTGGAGTGACAGGGGTGATGAGACCCAGTACTTC
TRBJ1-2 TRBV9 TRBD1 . CASSVDQGGYGYTF TGTGCCAGCAGCGTAGATCAGGGGGGCTATGGCTACACCTTC
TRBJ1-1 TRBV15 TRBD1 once CATSRAQGGSMNTEAFF TGTGCCACCAGCAGAGCGCAGGGGGGGTCCATGAACACTGAAGCTTTCTTT
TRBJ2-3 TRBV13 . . CASSFRGGDTQYF TGTGCCAGCAGCTTCCGAGGCGGAGATACGCAGTATTTT
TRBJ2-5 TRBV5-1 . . CASSQPTGTQETQYF TGCGCCAGCAGCCAACCAACCGGGACGCAAGAGACCCAGTACTTC
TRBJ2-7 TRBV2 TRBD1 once CASRRQGYYEQYF TGTGCCAGCAGGAGACAGGGTTACTACGAGCAGTACTTC
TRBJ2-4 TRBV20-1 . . CSAFGRIVAKNIQYF TGCAGTGCTTTTGGCAGGATAGTAGCCAAAAACATTCAGTACTTC
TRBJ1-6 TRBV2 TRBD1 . CASSGTGAPPPLHF TGTGCCAGCAGCGGAACAGGGGCCCCACCACCCCTCCACTTT
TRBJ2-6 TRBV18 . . CASSPVSAKSGANVLTF TGTGCCAGCTCACCGGTGTCGGCAAAGTCTGGGGCCAACGTCCTGACTTTC
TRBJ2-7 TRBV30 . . CAWSSPQGLSYEQYF TGTGCCTGGAGTTCCCCCCAGGGCCTCTCCTACGAGCAGTACTTC
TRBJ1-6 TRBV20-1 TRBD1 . CSARATGQGNSPLHF TGCAGTGCTAGAGCGACTGGACAGGGAAATTCACCCCTCCACTTT
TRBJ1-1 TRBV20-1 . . CSASPSMNTEAFF TGCAGTGCTAGTCCATCGATGAACACTGAAGCTTTCTTT
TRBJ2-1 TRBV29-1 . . CSAATSYNEQFF TGCAGCGCGGCCACCTCCTACAATGAGCAGTTCTTC